This entry features one TCR beta chain sequence. As a fraction of the sample, this clonotype is medium-sized (0.01 to 0.1%). This receptor's antigen is unknown. Base qualities were left out, and no much larger clone turns up one base away. Whole blood was used without cell fractionation, so the repertoire reflected all unsorted peripheral T cells. As controls, some 11 uninfected healthy donors were sampled, and several of those donors gave samples twice, roughly 3 months apart. For RNA extraction, an approximately 2.3 ml sample of peripheral blood was drawn into Tempus tubes. Residual genomic DNA was removed with the TURBO-DNase kit and globin mRNA was depleted with GLOBINclear. 500 ng RNA was reverse transcribed with SuperScript III using primers against the alpha and beta constant regions. Alpha and beta chain libraries were generated separately via chain-specific third strand synthesis with multiplexing indices. The protocol used a single primer pair to amplify all rearrangements within a chain, which avoided primer bias, and attached molecular barcodes to each cDNA molecule. Purified cDNA was joined by T4 RNA Ligase 1 to a 5' RACE adapter carrying a random hexamer and the SP2 sequencing primer site. Second strand synthesis was performed with Phusion polymerase and primed from the SP2 site, and slow temperature ramps were applied to favor optimal annealing. Each molecule's 12-nucleotide barcode consisted of two random hexamer sequences, both added before amplification and joined together. A brief initial PCR introduced P5 and P7 adapter elements together with a second index, and a roughly 22-cycle amplification PCR using P5s and P7 primers was subsequently performed. In total the libraries went through about 27 PCR cycles, after which the libraries were quantified on a Qubit, sized on a Bioanalyzer, and diluted to 3 to 4.5 nM. Sequencing of the normalized libraries was performed on an Illumina MiSeq with 2 x 250 paired-end kits. Reverse transcription reactions underwent purification over MinElute columns, with elution into roughly 9.8 ul Tris-Cl. Adapter ligations ran for roughly 20 hours at 16 degrees C and were afterwards cleaned with AMPure XP beads at a 1:1 ratio. In the original analysis: A modified Decombinator that output V, J, insert and barcode information was used to process the demultiplexed FASTQ files. Sequences that shared a barcode but differed from the dominant sequence were discarded as errors, and original cDNA molecules were estimated by counting barcodes clustered at Levenshtein distance 3. Downstream analyses used R packages ineq, vegan, igraph and RCytoscape, with IMGT nomenclature and CDR3 definitions. To avoid skew from clonal expansion, each TCR was counted once, and V gene usage was computed over distinct sequences. Within a donor, similarity networks joined unique CDR3 amino acid sequences in every case where two of them were separated by a single Levenshtein edit. In the repertoires, a search was made for a compiled set of published HIV-specific CDR3s (about 92 alpha, approximately 700 beta) and CMV-specific CDR3s (about 13 alpha, 253 beta). Lower sequence numbers were not the cause of the decreased diversity in patients, as random subsampling to size-matched repertoires showed. The public reads were run again by TCRdb, first through fastp at Q25 and then through MiXCR, and only productive beta chains were kept. Each record represents a unique CDR3 protein, reported with the most common genes and DNA among its rows. The V and J calls were determined by TCRdb, not by the authors. The sample table records 11,000 to 15,000 distinct CDR3 sequences; 9% to 10% of these occur just once. The ten top clones hold about 6.4% of the sample.

The data were taken from a study of HIV-infected patients and healthy controls (dated by TCRdb to between 2012 and 2015). The study in broad terms: Whether deep TCR repertoire sequencing of small blood samples from HIV patients could capture immune perturbation and reconstitution was tested in the study. General findings and caveats noted by the study authors: Processing included only sixteen HIV-infected individuals, and this was regarded by the authors as a major limit on how widely the findings apply. The observed differences in diversity were not explained by the slight differences in age and sex profiles between the study cohorts. Size-matched repertoire data did not replicate the apparent post-therapy recovery of the Gini index in HIV-infected patients. MAIT cell alpha-chain CDR3s were found at high frequency in healthy controls but were severely depleted in HIV+ repertoires. Unequal numbers of distinct sequences between patients and controls complicated comparisons, and size-matching overweighted rare events from HIV-infected data. Compared with controls, HIV-infected patients showed significantly different mean usage of eight alpha and eight beta V genes. Significantly higher mean Gini indices were seen in HIV-infected repertoires than in controls, possibly reflecting oligoclonality. Compared with untreated HIV+ repertoires, healthy control repertoires had roughly threefold more distinct CDR3s and a higher Shannon diversity. The study did not determine donor HLA types. Sequencing depth was restricted by the use of whole blood, which also prevented the dynamics of distinct T-cell subpopulations from being separated. During therapy, a significant decrease in frequency was seen for HIV-associated CDR3s, whereas no significant change was found for CMV-associated CDR3s, although most of them became more frequent. More CDR3s were shared between individuals among healthy controls than among HIV+ patients, as measured by Jaccard index and by the count of highly shared sequences. The pairing of alpha and beta chains was not determined in the samples.

The CDR3 has 14 amino acids, counting the end cysteine and phenylalanine. Only CDR3 DNA is held: 42 bases, read in frame from base 1. The trim is 4 bases for V and 1 base for J, with a gap of 5 bases between the germline ends. The chain was built from TRBV12-3 or TRBV12-4 and TRBJ2-6; the D region possibly corresponds to TRBD1 (5 bases align). Sequenced input: blood. The clonotype originates from an adult in good health. The nucleotide sequence is TGTGCCAGCAGTTCAGGGTCTGGGGCCAACGTCCTGACTTTC. This gives the protein CASSSGSGANVLTF.